Following are 19 T cell receptor beta chains from one sample sequenced in a study of T cells after yellow fever vaccination. TCRdb recomputed calls from the 5' RACE reads with MiXCR, one row per CDR3 protein. Of 500,000 to 650,000 distinct CDR3 sequences in the sample, around 17% were seen once. This specimen was PBMCs, taken 5 days after the first yellow fever vaccination. These TCRs come from a man in his late teens or twenties who received the YFV17D yellow fever vaccine.

The gene calls are TRBV10-3 and TRBJ2-6; D is unresolved. There are 15 residues in the CDR3. Trimming shortened V by 3 bases and J by 0 bases, and 6 bases separated the two germline ends. In germline, CDR1 is ENHRY, CDR2 SYGVKD. CDR3 residues: CAISDPGSGANVLTF. In nucleotides, the CDR3 is TGTGCCATCAGTGATCCAGGCTCTGGGGCCAACGTCCTGACTTTC.

The V and J genes are TRBV6-1 and TRBJ1-6; 8 bases line up with TRBD1. With 6 bases clipped from V and 8 bases from J, the junction kept 9 bases outside the gene matches. Germline values: CDR1 MNHNS, CDR2 SASEGT. The CDR3 has 15 amino acids. CDR3 DNA: TGTGCCAGCAGGCGGACAGGGATAGGTTATTCACCCCTCCACTTT. It codes for CASRRTGIGYSPLHF.

This clonotype was seen once. This chain connects TRBV30 to TRBJ2-7; D gene uncertain. This CDR3 region has 11 residues. Trimming shortened V by 3 bases and J by 7 bases, and 10 bases separated the two germline ends. CDR1 GTSNPN and CDR2 SVGIG come from the germline V gene (reference sequence). CDR3 coding DNA: TGTGCCTGGAGCAAAAACGAGGAGCAGTACTTC. Protein product: CAWSKNEEQYF.

The genes are TRBV11-2 and TRBJ1-1, with 8 nucleotides matching TRBD1. The J segment lost 0 bases and the V segment lost 4 bases, leaving 7 bases of the junction unmatched. CDR1 SGHAT and CDR2 FQNNGV come from the germline V gene. This CDR3 comprises 16 residues. The CDR3 nucleotides are TGTGCCAGCAGCTCCGCCCAGGGGGCAATGAACACTGAAGCTTTCTTT. Its translation is CASSSAQGAMNTEAFF.

This clonotype occurred once. A read error may explain this, as a much larger clone is one base away. The V call is TRBV7-9, the J call TRBJ2-3, with unresolved D. V was clipped by 4 bases and J by 4 bases, with 6 bases between them. Germline CDR1 SEHNR, CDR2 FQNEAQ (reference sequence). The CDR3 has 12 amino acids. CDR3 sequence reads: CASSSLADTQYF. The CDR3 coding sequence is TGTGCCAGCAGCTCCCTAGCAGATACGCAGTATTTT. Using reference TRBV7-9 and TRBJ2-3 for the parts outside the CDR3, the full variable domain is DTGVSQNPRHKITKRGQNVTFRCDPISEHNRLYWYRQTLGQGPEFLTYFQNEAQLEKSRLLSDRFSAERPKGSFSTLEIQRTEQGDSAMYLCASSSLADTQYFGPGTRLTVL.

The genes are TRBV6-5 and TRBJ2-5; 8 bases are a match to TRBD2. V gave up 2 bases and J gave up 3 bases; unmatched junction bases: 5. Germline V gives CDR1 MNHEY, CDR2 SVGAGI. The CDR3 is 15 amino acids. The CDR3: CASSYPPLAEETQYF. CDR3 bases: TGTGCCAGCAGTTACCCCCCACTAGCGGAAGAGACCCAGTACTTC.

V usage is TRBV25-1 and J usage is TRBJ1-5; 9 bases fit TRBD1. Trimming at V came to 4 bases and at J to 7 bases, leaving 11 bases not matched to a gene. This CDR3 is built from 16 residues. The germline CDR1 and CDR2 sequences are MGHDK and SYGVNS. CDR3 sequence (DNA): TGTGCCAGCAGTGCATCAGGACAGGGGTTGGAGCAGCCCCAGCATTTT. As protein: CASSASGQGLEQPQHF. Using reference TRBV25-1 and TRBJ1-5 for the parts outside the CDR3, the full variable domain is EADIYQTPRYLVIGTGKKITLECSQTMGHDKMYWYQQDPGMELHLIHYSYGVNSTEKGDLSSESTVSRIRTEHFPLTLESARPSHTSQYLCASSASGQGLEQPQHFGDGTRLSIL.

V is TRBV20-1 and J is TRBJ2-7, with TRBD2 matching 11 bases. Germline loops: CDR1 DFQATT, CDR2 SNEGSKA (reference sequence). V lost 5 bases, J lost 2 bases, and 8 bases stayed unmatched. The length of the CDR3 is 15 residues. The CDR3 sequence: CSAQALAGGTYEQYF. The CDR3 nucleotides read TGCAGTGCTCAGGCGCTAGCGGGGGGTACCTACGAGCAGTACTTC.

The sample holds a few counts of this clonotype. The chain is built from TRBV6-5 and TRBJ2-5, with TRBD1 as a possible D gene (6 bases). The CDR3 extends over 16 amino acids. V lost 0 bases and J 0 bases, leaving 11 bases between the germline ends. Looked up from germline, CDR1 is MNHEY and CDR2 is SVGAGI. CDR3 residues: CASSYSPGVNQETQYF. CDR3 bases: TGTGCCAGCAGTTACTCGCCAGGGGTGAACCAAGAGACCCAGTACTTC.

The rearrangement links TRBV12-3 or TRBV12-4 to TRBJ2-2; the D is unclear. There are 18 residues in the CDR3. V lost 0 bases and J lost 4, with 18 bases in between. CDR3 nucleotides: TGTGCCAGCAGTTTAGCGGAAGGGATGGCACGAGTCACCGGGGAGCTGTTTTTT. Encoded protein: CASSLAEGMARVTGELFF.

This clonotype was detected many times. The CDR3 nucleotides are TGTGCCAGCAGCCCCCAGGGGATCGATGAGCAGTTCTTC. Protein sequence: CASSPQGIDEQFF. The chain uses TRBV7-2 and TRBJ2-1; D is possibly TRBD1 (6 bases). V was cut by 5 bases and J by 8 bases, with 13 bases left in between. The CDR3 totals 13 residues. Germline V CDR1 and CDR2: SGHTA, FQGNSA.

The chain carries TRBV11-2 and TRBJ2-7, with TRBD1 identical over 9 bases. Trimming took 3 bases from V and 3 from J; bases not matched to a gene: 6. The CDR3 runs 15 residues. The germline CDR1 and CDR2 sequences are SGHAT and FQNNGV. This CDR3 is CASSFGGQGFYEQYF. In DNA, the CDR3 is TGTGCCAGCAGCTTCGGAGGACAGGGGTTCTACGAGCAGTACTTC.

The rearrangement uses TRBV6-4 and TRBJ2-6; D gene uncertain. CDR3 length equals 14 residues. Germline loops: CDR1 MRHNA, CDR2 SNTAGT. The V end lost 4 bases, the J end lost 2 bases, and 6 bases lay between the germline ends. CDR3 in amino acids: CASSVYPGANVLTF. CDR3 nucleotides: TGTGCCAGCAGTGTCTACCCTGGGGCCAACGTCCTGACTTTC.

This clonotype showed up just a few times. CDR3 loop: CASSRSETQYF. The DNA of the CDR3 is TGTGCCAGCAGCCGATCCGAGACCCAGTACTTC. J is TRBJ2-5 and V is TRBV14; D is ambiguous. V dropped 4 bases and J dropped 5 bases, with 5 bases sitting between them. Germline-derived CDR1 and CDR2 are SGHDN and FVKESK. The length of the CDR3 is 11 residues.

The chain combines TRBV3-1 with TRBJ2-7, with 12 bases lining up with TRBD2. The germline V gene has CDR1 LGHDT and CDR2 YNNKEL (reference sequence). Unmatched junction bases numbered 5, after V lost 5 bases and J lost 3 bases. The CDR3 loop spans 15 amino acids. CDR3 in DNA: TGTGCCAGCAGCGAAGGACTAGCGGGGTTCTACGAGCAGTACGTC. Amino acid sequence: CASSEGLAGFYEQYV.

The chain uses TRBV6-1 and TRBJ2-7, with TRBD1 matching over 7 bases. V dropped 6 bases and J dropped 3; count of bases not matched to a gene: 8. Per the germline V gene, CDR1 is MNHNS and CDR2 is SASEGT. CDR3 length equals 14 residues. CDR3 DNA sequence: TGTGCCAGCAGCGGCGACAGGGCCGGCTACGAGCAGTACTTC. Residues: CASSGDRAGYEQYF.

There are a few counts of this clonotype. This rearrangement joins TRBV19 to TRBJ2-7; 7 bases are shared with TRBD1. This CDR3 is built from 11 residues. V lost 6 bases, J lost 6 bases, and 2 bases stayed unmatched. The germline V gene encodes CDR1 LNHDA and CDR2 SQIVND (reference sequence). CDR3 sequence (DNA): TGTGCCAGTAGGGACAGGACCGAGCAGTACTTC. Encoded protein: CASRDRTEQYF.

In its sample, this clonotype was seen a few times. This chain joins TRBV12-3 or TRBV12-4 and TRBJ2-2; D not certain. The CDR3 sequence is 15 residues long. V was trimmed by 3 bases and J by 0 bases, leaving 8 bases between them. The CDR3 DNA reads TGTGCCAGCAGTTTGGACGCAACGAACACCGGGGAGCTGTTTTTT. Residues: CASSLDATNTGELFF.

This chain uses TRBV5-1 with TRBJ2-1, with 8 bases identical to TRBD1. The CDR3 has 17 residues. V was clipped by 4 bases and J by 2 bases; unmatched bases: 11. The germline gives CDR1 SGHRS, CDR2 YFSETQ. CDR3 bases: TGCGCCAGCAGCCCGCCCCGGACAGGGTATGCCTACAATGAGCAGTTCTTC. Protein: CASSPPRTGYAYNEQFF.